These 18 T cell receptor beta chains were all obtained from the same sample, sequenced in a study of CD8+CD57+ T cells in acquired aplastic anemia. Profiling of TCR beta VDJ combinations and CDR3 sequences used genomic DNA as template. TCRdb itself ran the reads through MiXCR, one entry per CDR3 protein. The sample includes hundreds of thousands of distinct CDR3 sequences, about two thirds of them seen just once. The specimen sequenced was sorted CD4+, CD8+, or CD8+CD57+ T cells (not recorded which) from PBMCs. These receptor sequences come from a human donor in good health, serving as a control.

In the case of this clonotype: In this CDR3 the conserved last residue, phenylalanine or tryptophan, is missing, so a read error is likely. The chain uses TRBV7-2 and TRBJ2-7; D not certain. Germline V gene lookup returns CDR1 SGHTA and CDR2 FQGNSA. The CDR3 is 13 residues long. V was clipped by 1 base and J by 10 bases, with 14 bases between them. The CDR3 reads CASSLGPYYLQYS. Written as DNA, the CDR3 is TGTGCCAGCAGCTTAGGCCCATACTACCTACAGTACTCA.

This clonotype has only one observation. Being one base from a much bigger clone, this may be a read error. The chain couples TRBV7-3 to TRBJ2-1; 11 bases agree with TRBD1. The V gene's germline CDR1 is SGHTA and CDR2 FQGTGA. The ends lost 3 bases at V and 12 bases at J; junction bases unmatched: 4. CDR3 length: 13 residues. CDR3 nucleotide sequence: TGTGCCAGCAGCTTGGGACAGGGGGGCGGGCAGTTCTTC. Protein: CASSLGQGGGQFF.

V and J are TRBV5-1 and TRBJ2-3; D might be TRBD1 (5 bases). Germline CDR1 is SGHRS and CDR2 is YFSETQ. The CDR3 has 14 amino acids. Trimming removed 2 bases from V and 6 bases from J, with 13 bases in between. DNA for the CDR3: TGCGCCAGCAGCTTATCAGGGATCACTGATACGCAGTATTTT. The encoded protein is CASSLSGITDTQYF.

Only a few counts were recorded for this clonotype. This sequence joins TRBV6-5 and TRBJ1-5; D is unclear. The CDR3 extends over 14 amino acids. Germline assignment: CDR1 MNHEY and CDR2 SVGAGI. Trimming removed 6 bases from V and 7 bases from J, with 16 bases in between. CDR3 DNA: TGTGCCAGCAGAACGGGCGGCACACTCCAGCCCCAGCATTTT. Amino acids: CASRTGGTLQPQHF.

V gene TRBV7-8 combines with J gene TRBJ2-3, with a tentative D call TRBD2 (5 bases). The V end was cut by 6 bases, the J end by 2 bases, with 15 bases between. Germline CDR1 and CDR2: SGHVS and FQNEAQ. The CDR3 runs 15 residues. The CDR3 DNA reads TGTGCCAGCAGTCGAGCGGTCAGTTCCACAGATACGCAGTATTTT. Amino acids: CASSRAVSSTDTQYF. The variable domain in full, with the rest retrieved from reference TRBV7-8 and TRBJ2-3, is GAGVSQSPRYKVAKRGQDVALRCDPISGHVSLFWYQQALGQGPEFLTYFQNEAQLDKSGLPSDRFFAERPEGSVSTLKIQRTQQEDSAVYLCASSRAVSSTDTQYFGPGTRLTVL.

This clonotype was seen once. V gene TRBV2 combines with J gene TRBJ1-5, with no clear D. This CDR3 comprises 13 residues. CDR1 and CDR2 from the germline V gene are SNHLY and FYNNEI. Deletions cut 10 bases from V and 13 bases from J, with 23 bases between. The CDR3 loop is CATSSLQNQQQHF. In nucleotides, the CDR3 is TGTGCCACCAGCAGTTTACAGAATCAGCAACAGCATTTT.

This clonotype was seen ten or more times. The genes are TRBV7-3 and TRBJ1-2; D is possibly TRBD1 (6 bases). CDR1 SGHTA and CDR2 FQGTGA come from the germline V gene. Trimming left V 3 bases short and J 0 bases short, with 14 bases between. This CDR3 is 16 amino acids long. In nucleotides, the CDR3 is TGTGCCAGCAGCTTGGGGACACAATCTTCTAACTATGGCTACACCTTC. Protein: CASSLGTQSSNYGYTF.

The V gene is TRBV24-1, the J gene TRBJ2-3; tentatively, D is TRBD2 (6 bases). CDR1 is KGHDR and CDR2 is SFDVKD in the germline V gene. The CDR3 sequence is 15 residues long. V gave up 3 bases and J gave up 4 bases, with 13 bases separating them. CDR3 DNA sequence: TGTGCCACCAGTGATCTGACTAGTTCTCCAGATACGCAGTATTTT. The encoded protein is CATSDLTSSPDTQYF.

Regarding this clonotype: The limits of the CDR3 on the DNA are not certain, so only TCRdb's listed CDR3 is given. The J gene is TRBJ2-7, the V gene TRBV19; TRBD1 is taken as the D call from the table, unchecked against the DNA. 16 amino acids form the CDR3, both terminal residues included. The germline V gene encodes CDR1 LNHDA and CDR2 SQIVND (reference sequence). This CDR3 reads CASSIEGTRWLHLRFV.

CDR3 sequence reads: CASSYKVGGQDSYQYF. CDR3 nucleotides: TGTGCCAGCAGCTACAAGGTTGGGGGGCAAGACTCCTACCAGTACTTC. J is TRBJ2-7 and V is TRBV7-2; perhaps D is TRBD1 or TRBD2 (6 bases each). Germline loops: CDR1 SGHTA, CDR2 FQGNSA. Trimming pared 4 bases from V and 10 bases from J, leaving 26 bases between. This CDR3 contains 16 residues.

This clonotype was counted a few times. The V and J genes are TRBV20-1 and TRBJ1-3; 7 positions match TRBD1. The CDR3 has 12 amino acids. Germline assignment: CDR1 DFQATT and CDR2 SNEGSKA (reference sequence). V lost 3 bases, J lost 8 bases, and 4 bases stayed unmatched. The CDR3 bases are TGCAGTGCTAGCCAGGGGGAGGACACCATATATTTT. Its translation: CSASQGEDTIYF.

As to this clonotype: At one of its ends the junction is not consistent with the germline gene, which may arise from a read error. The chain has TRBV7-2 and TRBJ1-6; D remains ambiguous. Germline CDR1 reads SGHTA; CDR2 reads FQGNSA. The CDR3 runs to 13 residues. CDR3 sequence reads: CASSADGDSPHHF. The DNA for the CDR3 is TGTGCCAGCAGCGCGGACGGGGATTCACCCCACCACTTT.

As to this clonotype: This likely comes from a read error, as the CDR3 has no conserved phenylalanine or tryptophan at its end. This chain links TRBV4-1 with TRBJ2-7; 9 bases map to TRBD1. V shed 3 bases and J 6 bases; nucleotides not matched to a gene: 9. There are 15 residues in the CDR3. CDR1 and CDR2 (germline): MGHRA, YSYEKL. In DNA form, the CDR3 reads TGCGCCAGCAGCCAGGGCGGGACAGGGCTGTTCGAGCAGTACCCC. Amino acids: CASSQGGTGLFEQYP.

On this clonotype itself: The CDR3 does not end in the conserved phenylalanine or tryptophan, so this is likely a read error. No DNA is shown, since the ends of the CDR3 on it are uncertain; the CDR3 is the one TCRdb lists. This chain uses TRBV29-1 with TRBJ2-7; the table names TRBD2, a call not compared with the DNA. The germline gives CDR1 SQVTM, CDR2 ANQGSEA. The CDR3 sequence runs 15 residues, both termini included. CDR3 loop: CSGRESFGSSLHFYN.

With regard to this clonotype: At one of its ends the junction is not consistent with the germline gene, which may arise from a read error. The chain uses TRBV7-4 and TRBJ2-2, with D maybe TRBD2 (6 bases). The germline CDR1 and CDR2 sequences are SGHVT and SQSDAQ. The CDR3 contains 12 residues. The CDR3 DNA is TGTGCCAGCAACAGCGCCGGCGGGGAGCTGTTTTTC. Its protein is CASNSAGGELFF.

The chain links TRBV20-1 to TRBJ2-5, with a possible D match to TRBD2 (7 bases). The V end lost 5 bases, the J end lost 7 bases, and 17 bases lay between the germline ends. This CDR3 spans 13 amino acids. CDR1 and CDR2 (germline): DFQATT, SNEGSKA (reference sequence). CDR3 in amino acids: CSALGGGGPTQYF. CDR3 in DNA: TGCAGTGCTTTAGGAGGCGGGGGCCCGACCCAGTACTTC.

This clonotype was observed many times. This sequence joins TRBV9 and TRBJ2-3; 7 bases agree with TRBD1. Germline values: CDR1 SGDLS, CDR2 YYNGEE. This CDR3 is built from 17 residues. Trimming cost V 2 bases and J 0 bases; bases outside gene matches: 9. This chain's CDR3 is CASSVRTGQPSTDTQYF. DNA for the CDR3: TGTGCCAGCAGCGTGAGGACGGGACAGCCTAGCACAGATACGCAGTATTTT. Based on the CDR3 plus reference TRBV9 and TRBJ2-3, the full variable domain is DSGVTQTPKHLITATGQRVTLRCSPRSGDLSVYWYQQSLDQGLQFLIQYYNGEERAKGNILERFSAQQFPDLHSELNLSSLELGDSALYFCASSVRTGQPSTDTQYFGPGTRLTVL.

The chain employs TRBV2 and TRBJ1-2, with D tentatively TRBD1 or TRBD2 (5 bases each). The J call is doubtful: the DNA matches TRBJ2-7 better. This CDR3 has 15 amino acids. Germline V gene data show CDR1 as SNHLY and CDR2 as FYNNEI. The CDR3: CATATRETTSYEQYF. The DNA for the CDR3 is TGTGCCACCGCCACCAGGGAGACAACCTCCTACGAGCAGTACTTC.